This TCR beta chain was documented in a study of T cell changes during pregnancy in multiple sclerosis. CDR1 SGHRS and CDR2 YFSETQ come from the germline V gene. Trimming pared 4 bases from V and 4 bases from J, leaving 15 bases between. This CDR3 is 14 amino acids long. Sequenced by immunoSEQ multiplex PCR; TCRdb stores in-frame clones only, minus some. The sample lists 70,000 to 95,000 clones; approximately 94% were seen once. The TCR comes from a female donor with multiple sclerosis, enrolled in a pregnancy study. The input for sequencing was peripheral blood, taken in the third trimester of pregnancy. The gene calls are TRBV5-1 and TRBJ2-7; D ambiguous. CDR3 nucleotides: TGCGCCAGCAGCGCGGCATCCACAACTTACGAGCAGTACTTC. This gives the protein CASSAASTTYEQYF. Supplemented by reference TRBV5-1 and TRBJ2-7, the full variable domain reads KAGVTQTPRYLIKTRGQQVTLSCSPISGHRSVSWYQQTPGQGLQFLFEYFSETQRNKGNFPGRFSGRQFSNSRSEMNVSTLELGDSALYLCASSAASTTYEQYFGPGTRLTVT.